Detailed here is one TCR beta chain. Germline V lookup: CDR1 MNHEY, CDR2 SMNVEV (reference sequence). V dropped 3 bases and J dropped 4 bases, with 15 bases sitting between them. CDR3 length: 15 amino acids. In the authors' methods: Estimates of nucleated cell counts were drawn from the amplification of reference gene primers. The repertoire was sequenced with immunoSEQ multiplex PCR; TCRdb's copy has only in-frame clones and lacks some. V and J calls and clone size are copied from that table; D and trimming were computed from the DNA. Of hundreds of thousands of clones listed, about 86% are singletons. This sample is part of a study of blood T cell repertoires in COVID-19. Study at large: Acute-phase and convalescent COVID-19 samples originated in the United States, Italy and Spain. PBMCs, B-cell-depleted T cells, or T cells provided the cDNA or gDNA that made up the material.

The sequence was collected from a woman between 45 and 60 years old with acute or convalescent COVID-19. The sample consisted of peripheral blood. The rearrangement joins TRBV27 to TRBJ1-2, with D maybe TRBD1 (6 bases). The CDR3 DNA is TGTGCCAGCAGTTTGGGCGCAGGGGACGCCTATGGCTACACCTTC. Its protein product is CASSLGAGDAYGYTF.